This is a list of T cell receptor beta chains from one sample in a study of T cell repertoires in cytomegalovirus infection. One entry per CDR3 protein results from TCRdb running MiXCR on the reads. This table holds roughly 600,000 distinct CDR3 sequences, approximately 24% found once. Specimen: CD8+ T cells from PBMCs. These receptors all stem from a human donor in good health (CMV status not recorded). Some clones in this sample may be carry-over from other donors' samples. Each CDR3 is given with its conserved first and last residue. The D gene is left open where the match is weak. A row's size may be missing; if present it is once, few, many or a size class.

>-|TRBD2|TRBJ2-1|TRBV10-3
TGTGCCATCACTGCGGAGGCTAGCGGGTACAATGAGCAGTTCTTC
CAITAEASGYNEQFF
>-|TRBD1|TRBJ1-1|TRBV5-3
TGTGCCAGCAGCCTAATACAGGGGGCGAAGACTGAAGCTTTCTTT
CASSLIQGAKTEAFF
>-|TRBD1|TRBJ1-1|TRBV5-6
TGTGCCAGCAGCTGGATGACAGGGGACACTGAAGCTTTCTTT
CASSWMTGDTEAFF
>-|TRBD1|TRBJ2-3|TRBV7-9
TGTGCCAGCAGCTTAAACAGTCAGGGGGAGGATACGCAGTATTTT
CASSLNSQGEDTQYF
>-|-|TRBJ2-5|TRBV18
TGTGCCAGCTCACCATGGGACCGTCAAAAGGAGACCCAGTACTTC
CASSPWDRQKETQYF
>-|-|TRBJ2-7|TRBV9
TGTGCCAGCAGCCCCGGGGGCAACCTTCCTTCCTACGAGCAGTACTTC
CASSPGGNLPSYEQYF
>-|-|TRBJ1-5|TRBV28
TGTGCCAGCAGTACGGGACAGCCCCAGCATTTT
CASSTGQPQHF
>many|TRBD1|TRBJ1-2|TRBV7-9
TGTGCCAGCAGCTTTTGGGACAGCCAAGACTATGGCTACACCTTC
CASSFWDSQDYGYTF
>-|TRBD1|TRBJ2-7|TRBV29-1
TGCAGCGTTGAGGTCCCGGACAGGGGCTACGAGCAGTACTTC
CSVEVPDRGYEQYF
>-|-|TRBJ2-5|TRBV28
TGTGCCAGCAGTGTCAGGAGCCAAGAGACCCAGTACTTC
CASSVRSQETQYF
>many|-|TRBJ1-1|TRBV20-1
TGCAGTAGTACGGGACTAGAAGCTTTCTTT
CSSTGLEAFF
>many|-|TRBJ2-2|TRBV6-1
TGTGCCAGCAGTGAACTGATGGCCGGGGAGCTGTTTTTT
CASSELMAGELFF
>many|TRBD2|TRBJ2-5|TRBV6-5
TGTGCCAGCAGTTACGCGGGGGGGACTGAAGAGACCCAGTACTTC
CASSYAGGTEETQYF
>few|TRBD1|TRBJ2-1|TRBV2
TGTGCCAGCCGACGGAGAGGGGGCCAGCTGGACAATGAGCAGTTCTTC
CASRRRGGQLDNEQFF
>few|TRBD1|TRBJ2-5|TRBV7-9
TGTGCCAGCAGCTTAGATGACAGGGCGCAGGAGACCCAGTACTTC
CASSLDDRAQETQYF
>-|-|TRBJ1-1|TRBV10-3
TGTGCCATCAGTGAAAAACACCGTTACACTGAAGCTTTCTTT
CAISEKHRYTEAFF
>many|TRBD1|TRBJ2-1|TRBV2
TGTGCCAGCAGTGGGACAGGGGGCTTCCACAATGAGCAGTTCTTC
CASSGTGGFHNEQFF
>many|-|TRBJ2-5|TRBV7-8
TGTGCCAGCAGCCAAGACACCTCCTACCAAGAGACCCAGTACTTC
CASSQDTSYQETQYF
>many|TRBD2|TRBJ2-1|TRBV7-6
TGTGCCAGCAGCTTGGAGCGGGGGGGCCAGAATGAGCAGTTCTTC
CASSLERGGQNEQFF
>many|-|TRBJ1-2|TRBV19
TGTGCCAGTAGTACCATGTCTCCGGGCAGAGAAGTCTATGGCTACACCTTC
CASSTMSPGREVYGYTF
>few|TRBD1|TRBJ1-6|TRBV6-6
TGTGCCAGCAGTTACTCGGGACAGGGTACATCACCCCTCCACTTT
CASSYSGQGTSPLHF
>-|TRBD1|TRBJ2-5|TRBV2
TGTGCCAGCAGTGGCCGGGACAGCCGAGAGACCCAGTACTTC
CASSGRDSRETQYF
>few|-|TRBJ2-1|TRBV15
TGTGCCACCAGCAGAGGACCGTACAATGAGCAGTTCTTC
CATSRGPYNEQFF
>few|TRBD1|TRBJ2-1|TRBV5-4
TGTGCCAGCAGCTCGACAGGGTGGGAGCAGTTCTTC
CASSSTGWEQFF
>once|-|TRBJ2-3|TRBV27
TGTGCCAGCAGTTTTCAGACAGCTAGCACAGATACGCAGTATTTT
CASSFQTASTDTQYF
>many|-|TRBJ2-2|TRBV7-2
TGTGCCAGCAGCTTAACTTGGGTACGGGGAAGGACCGGGGAGCTGTTTTTT
CASSLTWVRGRTGELFF
>-|-|TRBJ2-1|TRBV13
TGTGCCAGCAGCGGCTGGAGGGATGAGCAGTTCTTC
CASSGWRDEQFF
>many|TRBD1|TRBJ1-5|TRBV27
TGTGCCAGCAACTTACAGGGGGCAGATCAGCCCCAGCATTTT
CASNLQGADQPQHF
>few|-|TRBJ2-3|TRBV27
TGTGCCAGCAGTTTATTCTACACAGATACGCAGTATTTT
CASSLFYTDTQYF
>-|-|TRBJ2-5|TRBV20-1
TGCAGTGCCCCTAAAGAGGGGGTAAAAGAGACCCAGTACTTC
CSAPKEGVKETQYF
>-|-|TRBJ2-1|TRBV4-2
TGTGCCAGCAGGAGCCATAATGAGCAGTTCTTC
CASRSHNEQFF
>-|-|TRBJ1-5|TRBV6-2/TRBV6-3
TGTGCCAGCAGTTACACAACATATCAGCCCCAGCATTTT
CASSYTTYQPQHF